This TCR beta chain was identified during a study of CD8+ T cells in alopecia areata. For the study at large: Patients in the study were on tofacitinib for 6 to 18 months, then off it for 6 months.

As to treatment: oral pan-JAK inhibitor, 5-10 mg twice daily. J was trimmed by 3 bases and V by 3 bases; bases with no gene match: 4. There are 14 residues in the CDR3. Germline V gene lookup returns CDR1 SQVTM and CDR2 ANQGSEA. A word on this clone: Its antigen is unknown.

Sequencing relied on a cDNA template that was reverse transcribed from extracted RNA. Here immunoSEQ multiplex PCR was the method, and the copy in TCRdb shows in-frame clones only, minus some. This sample yields about 210,000 clones, of which 50% to 75% are seen a single time; more than 3.5% belongs to the top ten. Study-level points and caveats: Persistence during tofacitinib was seen for many expanded lesional clones in scalp and blood. Tofacitinib significantly reduced both scalp clonality and expanded CD8+ clones among the top 100.

Sequenced here: CD4+ T cells sorted from blood, sampled at week 4, from a patient treated with tofacitinib. V is TRBV29-1 and J is TRBJ1-2; 10 nucleotides agree with TRBD1. This receptor was taken from a human donor with alopecia areata. DNA for the CDR3: TGCAGCGTTGACTGGACAGGGGGTGACTATGGCTACACCTTC. This codes for CSVDWTGGDYGYTF.